Listed below are T cell receptor beta chains from one sample, sequenced in a study of control samples from healthy donors and cancer patients. TCRdb keeps only in-frame clones here, not all; method: immunoSEQ multiplex PCR. The table lists some 150,000 clones, 96% of them singletons. The sequenced material came from blood. These receptor sequences come from a woman aged 30 to 39 in good health. The CDR3 runs from the conserved cysteine through the conserved F or W. The D gene is left open where the match is weak. Clone size appears in some rows only: once, few, many, or a class for an expanded clone.

J gene | clone size | D gene | V gene | CDR3 DNA | CDR3 protein
TRBJ2-7 | once | TRBD2 | TRBV5-4 | TGTGCCAGCAGCTCCGCCGGGACTAGGTCCTACGAGCAGTACTTC | CASSSAGTRSYEQYF
TRBJ2-1 | . | TRBD1 | TRBV27 | TGTGCCAGCAGTTTAACACCGGGACAGGGGTACAATGAGCAGTTCTTC | CASSLTPGQGYNEQFF
TRBJ2-1 | . | TRBD2 | TRBV30 | TGTGCCTGGAGTGCCGGGACTAACTACAATGAGCAGTTCTTC | CAWSAGTNYNEQFF
TRBJ1-1 | . | TRBD1 | TRBV5-1 | TGCGCCAGCAGCTTGGTGGGGACAGGGGGGTGGCGGGTCTTT | CASSLVGTGGWRVF
TRBJ1-4 | . | . | TRBV3-1/TRBV3-2 | TGTGCCAGCAGCCCCCTAAGCACCCCAGAAAAACTGTTTTTT | CASSPLSTPEKLFF
TRBJ2-7 | . | TRBD2 | TRBV27 | TGTGCCAGCAGTTCCGGGACTAGCGGGTTTATTATCGAGCAGTACTTC | CASSSGTSGFIIEQYF
TRBJ1-6 | . | TRBD1 | TRBV5-1 | TGCGCCAGCAGCTTGAGGACAGGGGATGGGTCACCCCTCCACTTT | CASSLRTGDGSPLHF
TRBJ1-1 | . | TRBD1 | TRBV29-1 | TGCAGCGGATGCAGGGGGGGCAACACTGAAGCTTTCTTT | CSGCRGGNTEAFF
TRBJ2-2 | . | . | TRBV9 | TGTGCCAGCAGGGGACAACACAGCACCGGGGAGCTGTTTTTT | CASRGQHSTGELFF
TRBJ2-4 | . | TRBD2 | TRBV7-8 | TGTGCCAGCAGCCAAGGACTAGCCCATCACATTCAGTACTTC | CASSQGLAHHIQYF
TRBJ2-7 | . | . | TRBV10-3 | TGTGCCATCAGTGAGTCGTTATGGACAGCATCCTCCTACGAGCAGTACTTC | CAISESLWTASSYEQYF
TRBJ2-3 | . | . | TRBV28 | TGTGCCAGCAACCCCACCAATTCAGATACGCAGTATTTT | CASNPTNSDTQYF
TRBJ2-3 | . | TRBD1 | TRBV10-3 | TGTGCCATCAGTGCTGACAGGGGGCTAGCAGATACGCAGTATTTT | CAISADRGLADTQYF